The 24 T cell receptor beta chains given below trace back to one sample, sequenced in a study of technical replicates of blood from several donors. Here immunoSEQ multiplex PCR was the method, and the copy in TCRdb shows in-frame clones only, minus some. The sample has roughly 76,000 clones, 94% seen once. Input material: T cells isolated from PBMCs. The receptors were gathered from a human donor in good health.

This sequence joins TRBV5-5 and TRBJ1-2, with 8 bases identical to TRBD1. V shed 2 bases, J shed 1 base, and the junction held 1 base outside the gene matches. The CDR3 is 14 amino acids. Germline V gives CDR1 SGHKS, CDR2 YYEKEE (reference sequence). CDR3 in amino acids: CASSLQGDNYGYTF. The CDR3 bases are TGTGCCAGCAGCTTACAGGGGGATAACTATGGCTACACCTTC. Full variable domain (outside the CDR3, taken from reference TRBV5-5 and TRBJ1-2): DAGVTQSPTHLIKTRGQQVTLRCSPISGHKSVSWYQQVLGQGPQFIFQYYEKEERGRGNFPDRFSARQFPNYSSELNVNALLLGDSALYLCASSLQGDNYGYTFGSGTRLTVV.

The chain joins TRBV25-1 to TRBJ2-2; TRBD2 aligns across 12 bases. V shed 5 bases, J shed 1 base, and the junction held 5 bases outside the gene matches. CDR1 is MGHDK and CDR2 is SYGVNS in the germline V gene. The CDR3 has 17 residues. The CDR3 loop is CASSPRTSGMNTGELFF. DNA of the CDR3: TGTGCCAGCAGTCCGCGGACTAGCGGGATGAACACCGGGGAGCTGTTTTTT.

This clone appeared once. V is TRBV30 and J is TRBJ1-2; D not resolved. CDR1 GTSNPN and CDR2 SVGIG come from the germline V gene (reference sequence). The germline V and J ends were trimmed by 0 bases and 6 bases, with 11 bases remaining between them. The CDR3 extends over 13 amino acids. The CDR3 sequence: CAWSVINGNGYTF. CDR3 coding DNA: TGTGCCTGGAGTGTAATTAACGGGAATGGCTACACCTTC.

The chain joins TRBV5-8 to TRBJ2-5; 7 positions agree with TRBD1. The CDR3 covers 15 residues. The V and J ends lost 0 bases and 4 bases, in that order; junction bases with no gene match: 6. Germline-derived CDR1 and CDR2 are SGHTS and YDEGEE. CDR3 sequence: CASSLGQGYPETQYF. CDR3 nucleotides: TGTGCCAGCAGCTTGGGACAGGGCTATCCAGAGACCCAGTACTTC.

J is TRBJ2-7 and V is TRBV7-9, with D possibly being TRBD2 (7 bases). The CDR3 contains 16 residues. Germline V gene sequence: CDR1 SEHNR, CDR2 FQNEAQ (reference sequence). With 5 bases removed from V and 3 bases from J, the gap between germline ends came to 20 bases. Written as DNA, the CDR3 is TGTGCCAGCAGCCCCAGTGAGGGGGGGCGAAACTACGAGCAGTACTTC. Residues: CASSPSEGGRNYEQYF.

This clone occurred once. The chain joins TRBV2 to TRBJ2-2, with 7 positions matching TRBD1. V gave up 8 bases and J gave up 1 base; unmatched junction bases: 4. In germline, CDR1 is SNHLY, CDR2 FYNNEI. The CDR3 totals 14 residues. The CDR3 reads CASRNRGNTGELFF. In nucleotides, the CDR3 is TGTGCCAGCCGAAACAGGGGGAACACCGGGGAGCTGTTTTTT.

V usage is TRBV23-1 and J usage is TRBJ1-5; perhaps TRBD1 as D (5 bases). TRBV23-1 is flagged as an ORF with uncertain function. The CDR3 runs 14 residues. The V end lost 3 bases, the J end lost 6 bases, and 12 bases lay between the germline ends. Written as DNA, the CDR3 is TGCGCCAGCAGTCACCTATGGGGGGTTCAGCCCCAGCATTTT. The encoded protein is CASSHLWGVQPQHF.

This chain joins TRBV7-8 and TRBJ1-4; D possibly corresponds to TRBD1 (5 bases). V was shortened by 5 bases and J by 13 bases, with 23 bases between the two germline ends. The CDR3 is 15 amino acids. Looked up from germline, CDR1 is SGHVS and CDR2 is FQNEAQ. CDR3 DNA: TGTGCCAGCAGCCAAGAGACACAGCGGGGGGACGGACTGTTTTTT. Translation: CASSQETQRGDGLFF.

V is TRBV19 and J is TRBJ2-7; 7 bases map to TRBD2. The V gene end was trimmed by 7 bases and the J gene end by 2 bases; junction bases not matched to a gene: 11. CDR3 size: 15 residues. Germline V gene lookup returns CDR1 LNHDA and CDR2 SQIVND (reference sequence). Written as DNA, the CDR3 is TGTGCCAGTATCCTGGGGCTAGCGGTGCCCTACGAGCAGTACTTC. Protein sequence: CASILGLAVPYEQYF. Drawing the rest from reference TRBV19 and TRBJ2-7, the complete variable domain is DGGITQSPKYLFRKEGQNVTLSCEQNLNHDAMYWYRQDPGQGLRLIYYSQIVNDFQKGDIAEGYSVSREKKESFPLTVTSAQKNPTAFYLCASILGLAVPYEQYFGPGTRLTVT.

The rearrangement uses TRBV2 and TRBJ2-1; D is uncertain. V was pared by 2 bases and J by 10 bases, with 6 bases between. The V gene's germline CDR1 is SNHLY and CDR2 FYNNEI. CDR3 length: 11 amino acids. CDR3 loop: CASSEFREQFF. The CDR3 DNA sequence: TGTGCCAGCAGTGAATTCCGGGAGCAGTTCTTC.

J is TRBJ2-1 and V is TRBV7-2; tentative D call: TRBD2 (6 bases). The V gene lost 4 bases and the J gene lost 8 bases, with 21 bases spanning the gap. Per the germline V gene, CDR1 is SGHTA and CDR2 is FQGNSA. The length of the CDR3 is 16 residues. As DNA, the CDR3 is TGTGCCAGCAGCTCTCAATCACTAGCCGGTGTCGATGAGCAGTTCTTC. Translation gives CASSSQSLAGVDEQFF.

The chain combines TRBV7-9 with TRBJ2-1; 9 nucleotides agree with TRBD2. Germline assignment: CDR1 SEHNR and CDR2 FQNEAQ (reference sequence). This CDR3 has 15 residues. The junction had 9 bases not matched to a gene; V was cut back by 8 bases and J by 4 bases. The CDR3 sequence is CASERRTSAYNEQFF. The DNA for the CDR3 is TGTGCCAGCGAGCGGAGGACTAGCGCTTACAATGAGCAGTTCTTC.

V is TRBV19 and J is TRBJ1-3, with 9 bases matching TRBD1. CDR3 length equals 18 residues. Germline assignment: CDR1 LNHDA and CDR2 SQIVND (reference sequence). The J segment lost 0 bases and the V segment lost 10 bases, leaving 16 bases of the junction unmatched. CDR3 nucleotide sequence: TGTGCCACTGCACCCGGGACAGGGTACTCAAGCTCTGGAAACACCATATATTTT. Protein sequence: CATAPGTGYSSSGNTIYF.

J is TRBJ1-2 and V is TRBV6-5, with a possible D match to TRBD1 (6 bases). CDR1 and CDR2 (germline): MNHEY, SVGAGI. V lost 1 base, J lost 7 bases, and 13 bases lay in between. This CDR3 contains 14 residues. CDR3 sequence (DNA): TGTGCCAGCAGTTACTTACCCGGGACAACTGGCTACACCTTC. Amino acids: CASSYLPGTTGYTF.

V usage is TRBV25-1 and J usage is TRBJ1-1; the D gene is possibly TRBD1 (5 bases). V was shortened by 7 bases and J by 11 bases, with 20 bases between the two germline ends. Germline V gene sequence: CDR1 MGHDK, CDR2 SYGVNS. The CDR3 is 13 amino acids. The CDR3 DNA sequence: TGTGCCAGCACCTCAGGGATCACTCGTCGGGCTTTCTTT. Translated, it gives CASTSGITRRAFF.

V usage is TRBV19 and J usage is TRBJ2-1; 11 bases are shared with TRBD2. This CDR3 region has 14 residues. The J segment lost 6 bases and the V segment lost 8 bases, leaving 6 bases of the junction unmatched. From germline, CDR1 is LNHDA and CDR2 SQIVND (reference sequence). As DNA, the CDR3 is TGTGCCAGTCGCTTTAGCGGGAGGGGCAATGAGCAGTTCTTC. This gives the protein CASRFSGRGNEQFF. Looking up the rest from reference TRBV19 and TRBJ2-1 gives the full variable domain: DGGITQSPKYLFRKEGQNVTLSCEQNLNHDAMYWYRQDPGQGLRLIYYSQIVNDFQKGDIAEGYSVSREKKESFPLTVTSAQKNPTAFYLCASRFSGRGNEQFFGPGTRLTVL.

The chain couples TRBV29-1 to TRBJ2-7; 10 nucleotides agree with TRBD1. The germline V gene has CDR1 SQVTM and CDR2 ANQGSEA. J was trimmed by 3 bases and V by 3 bases; bases with no gene match: 5. This CDR3 is built from 14 residues. The CDR3 nucleotides read TGCAGCGTTGACCCGGGACAGGGGCACTACGAGCAGTACTTC. Translation: CSVDPGQGHYEQYF.

The chain has TRBV19 and TRBJ2-7; D is possibly TRBD1 (6 bases). The CDR3 consists of 15 residues. Germline V gene sequence: CDR1 LNHDA, CDR2 SQIVND (reference sequence). Trimming removed 1 base at V and 2 bases at J, with 12 bases between. The CDR3 sequence is CASSIGIAGAYEQYF. The CDR3 DNA sequence: TGTGCCAGTAGTATAGGGATCGCAGGGGCCTACGAGCAGTACTTC.

The CDR3 nucleotides read TGTGCCTGGAGTGGTTTTGGGACAGGGGACGGCTACACCTTC. It encodes CAWSGFGTGDGYTF. The genes are TRBV30 and TRBJ1-2, with 10 bases matching TRBD1. The CDR3 has 14 residues. The V and J ends lost 1 base and 8 bases, in that order; junction bases with no gene match: 7. Germline CDR1 GTSNPN, CDR2 SVGIG (reference sequence).

The chain recombines TRBV6-5 with TRBJ1-2, with D possibly matching TRBD1 (5 bases). The V and J ends lost 6 bases and 5 bases respectively, with 19 bases between them. CDR1 MNHEY and CDR2 SVGAGI come from the germline V gene. The CDR3 length is 15 residues. This CDR3 is CASRTPREVEYGYTF. The DNA for the CDR3 is TGTGCCAGCAGAACCCCCAGGGAAGTGGAATATGGCTACACCTTC.

With respect to this clone: The junction departs from the called germline gene at one end, perhaps through a read error. This rearrangement joins TRBV19 to TRBJ1-5; D uncertain. The CDR3 has 13 residues. Germline CDR1 reads LNHDA; CDR2 reads SQIVND (reference sequence). The CDR3 here is CASSLDSNQPQHF. The CDR3 DNA reads as TGTGCCAGTAGTTTAGACTCCAATCAGCCCCAGCATTTT.

The chain couples TRBV13 to TRBJ2-1; 13 nucleotides align to TRBD2. Germline V gene sequence: CDR1 PRHDT, CDR2 FYEKMQ (reference sequence). This CDR3 contains 17 residues. V lost 5 bases to trimming and J lost 7 bases; unmatched junction nucleotides: 11. The CDR3 reads CASSAGTSGKVGNEQFF. The CDR3 region has the DNA TGTGCCAGCAGCGCCGGGACTAGCGGGAAGGTCGGGAATGAGCAGTTCTTC.

The sample holds one count of this clone. The rearrangement joins TRBV9 to TRBJ1-2; perhaps TRBD1 as D (6 bases). The CDR3 loop spans 15 amino acids. Trimming stripped 0 bases from V and 3 bases from J, with 12 bases between. The germline V gene has CDR1 SGDLS and CDR2 YYNGEE. The DNA for the CDR3 is TGTGCCAGCAGCGTAGGTAGGGACAAGGACTATGGCTACACCTTC. Amino acids: CASSVGRDKDYGYTF.

The rearrangement uses TRBV19 and TRBJ2-5; tentatively, D is TRBD1 (6 bases). The CDR3 contains 15 residues. Germline V gives CDR1 LNHDA, CDR2 SQIVND (reference sequence). The V end lost 5 bases, the J end lost 3 bases, and 16 bases lay between the germline ends. CDR3 in amino acids: CASSLFGTPEETQYF. The CDR3 region has the DNA TGTGCCAGTAGTTTATTCGGGACACCAGAAGAGACCCAGTACTTC.